This T cell receptor beta chain was sequenced in a study of cytomegalovirus exposure and HLA in healthy donors. The germline V gene encodes CDR1 SNHLY and CDR2 FYNNEI. The CDR3 is 14 residues long. Trimming took 9 bases from V and 5 from J; bases not matched to a gene: 9. Whole-study findings and limits: Most TCR sequences were seen very rarely across donors, but some public TCRs occurred in many. Donors were assumed by presence/absence analyses to have roughly uniform sequencing depth. Earlier findings revealed that most TCR beta V segments proved productive either about 87% or about 30% of the time.

Concerning this clone: Its antigen is not known.

Primers included in the PCR were 60 Vbeta and 13 Jbeta primers. Original analysis: Roughly 11 million shared chains were among the about 80 million unique TCR beta chains that a later analysis counted. Measured with immunoSEQ multiplex PCR; TCRdb has only the in-frame clones, and not every one. Clone size and the V and J calls come from that table; the DNA yielded D and trimming. Of 170,000 or so clones in the sample, just under 80% were seen once. The source material was PBMCs. The rearrangement links TRBV2 to TRBJ2-7; the match to TRBD2 covers 11 bases. This TCR came from a woman aged 45-59 years in good health and CMV-seropositive. The CDR3 DNA follows: TGTGCCAGTATCGCTAGCGGGGGGAACGACGAGCAGTACTTC. It translates to CASIASGGNDEQYF.